The 23 T cell receptor beta chains given below trace back to one sample, sequenced in a study of cytomegalovirus exposure and HLA in healthy donors. The repertoire was sequenced with immunoSEQ multiplex PCR; TCRdb's copy has only in-frame clones and lacks some. The data contain about 350,000 clones, roughly 90% of them singletons. Source material: PBMCs. These receptors were collected from a woman aged 30 to 39 in good health and CMV-seropositive.

This rearrangement joins TRBV10-3 to TRBJ1-2, with 7 bases lining up with TRBD1. With 2 bases clipped from V and 7 bases from J, the junction kept 10 bases outside the gene matches. Germline CDR1 and CDR2: ENHRY and SYGVKD. The length of the CDR3 is 15 residues. The CDR3 is CAISEDQQGLFGYTF. CDR3 sequence (DNA): TGTGCCATCAGTGAGGACCAACAGGGGCTCTTTGGCTACACCTTC.

This clone was observed a single time. Other DNA variants within this sample encode the same CDR3. The chain links TRBV9 to TRBJ1-2; D unresolved. Trimming pared 0 bases from V and 3 bases from J, leaving 6 bases between. The length of the CDR3 is 13 residues. The germline CDR1 and CDR2 sequences are SGDLS and YYNGEE. The DNA of the CDR3 is TGTGCCAGCAGCGTAGGCAGCGACTATGGCTACACCTTC. This translates into CASSVGSDYGYTF.

V gene TRBV5-1 combines with J gene TRBJ2-7; 8 bases fit TRBD1. The CDR3 length is 14 residues. Germline V CDR1 and CDR2: SGHRS, YFSETQ. With V trimmed by 4 bases and J by 2 bases, 5 bases remained unmatched. The CDR3 region is CASSDGDRTYEQYF. CDR3 bases: TGCGCCAGCAGCGACGGGGACAGGACCTACGAGCAGTACTTC.

The rearrangement uses TRBV5-4 and TRBJ2-2, with TRBD2 matching 10 bases. This CDR3 is built from 16 residues. Trimming took 0 bases from V and 4 from J; bases not matched to a gene: 3. From germline, CDR1 is SGHNT and CDR2 YYREEE (reference sequence). The CDR3 loop is CASSLGIAGGTGELFF. DNA of the CDR3: TGTGCCAGCAGCTTGGGTATAGCGGGGGGCACCGGGGAGCTGTTTTTT.

This clone was observed a single time. The chain employs TRBV29-1 and TRBJ2-6; TRBD1 agrees at 8 bases. Germline CDR1 SQVTM, CDR2 ANQGSEA. CDR3 size: 17 residues. Trimming cost V 3 bases and J 2 bases; bases outside gene matches: 9. The CDR3 is CSVDNGQGAPGANVLTF. The CDR3 coding sequence is TGCAGCGTTGATAACGGCCAGGGGGCACCTGGGGCCAACGTCCTGACTTTC.

This clone was recorded only once. The genes are TRBV9 and TRBJ1-2; 8 nucleotides agree with TRBD1. Germline V lookup: CDR1 SGDLS, CDR2 YYNGEE. The V and J ends lost 0 bases and 7 bases, in that order; junction bases with no gene match: 2. The CDR3 runs to 13 residues. CDR3 sequence reads: CASSVGTGFGYTF. The CDR3 DNA reads TGTGCCAGCAGCGTAGGGACAGGGTTTGGCTACACCTTC.

The sample holds one count of this clone. This rearrangement joins TRBV2 to TRBJ1-5; 8 bases align to TRBD1. Germline CDR1 is SNHLY and CDR2 is FYNNEI. The ends lost 6 bases at V and 7 bases at J; junction bases unmatched: 5. The CDR3 length is 13 residues. CDR3 in amino acids: CASSAGQGQPQHF. CDR3 in DNA: TGTGCCAGCAGCGCCGGACAGGGACAGCCCCAGCATTTT. The full variable domain, in which reference TRBV2 and TRBJ1-5 provide the parts outside the CDR3, is EPEVTQTPSHQVTQMGQEVILRCVPISNHLYFYWYRQILGQKVEFLVSFYNNEISEKSEIFDDQFSVERPDGSNFTLKIRSTKLEDSAMYFCASSAGQGQPQHFGDGTRLSIL.

The chain couples TRBV7-8 to TRBJ2-5; possibly TRBD2 for D (6 bases). Between the trimmed V and J ends, which lost 3 bases and 4 bases, there was a span of 15 bases. CDR1 and CDR2 from the germline V gene are SGHVS and FQNEAQ. This CDR3 is built from 15 residues. Here the CDR3 reads CASSLALGSGETQYF. The CDR3 DNA reads as TGTGCCAGCAGCTTGGCTCTGGGTAGCGGAGAGACCCAGTACTTC.

CDR3 loop: CASSGNTDTQYF. As DNA, the CDR3 is TGTGCCAGCAGCGGAAACACAGATACGCAGTATTTT. This rearrangement joins TRBV27 to TRBJ2-3, with D hard to call. Germline CDR1 reads MNHEY; CDR2 reads SMNVEV (reference sequence). Trimming stripped 6 bases from V and 2 bases from J, with 6 bases between. There are 12 residues in the CDR3.

Points on this clone: One junction end does not reproduce the germline sequence, and a read error may be involved. The chain employs TRBV5-4 and TRBJ2-7; D perhaps matches TRBD2 (5 bases). This CDR3 has 14 residues. Germline CDR1 reads SGHNT; CDR2 reads YYREEE (reference sequence). CDR3 amino acids: CASSLGPAASVGDF. The CDR3 DNA is TGTGCCAGCAGCTTGGGGCCGGCGGCGTCAGTCGGGGACTTC.

V gene TRBV27 combines with J gene TRBJ1-1; 8 positions agree with TRBD1. Per the germline V gene, CDR1 is MNHEY and CDR2 is SMNVEV (reference sequence). The CDR3 consists of 14 residues. V lost 5 bases, J lost 7 bases, and 9 bases stayed unmatched. CDR3 sequence reads: CASSPQRTGREAFF. The CDR3 bases are TGTGCCAGCAGTCCGCAACGGACAGGGCGTGAAGCTTTCTTT.

The chain links TRBV27 to TRBJ1-5; no reliable D call. The germline CDR1 and CDR2 sequences are MNHEY and SMNVEV (reference sequence). V gave up 0 bases and J gave up 0 bases, with 12 bases separating them. This CDR3 contains 17 residues. In nucleotides, the CDR3 is TGTGCCAGCAGTTTATCGGGTCCGAGCGGTAGCAATCAGCCCCAGCATTTT. Translating it yields CASSLSGPSGSNQPQHF.

The chain combines TRBV6-1 with TRBJ1-1; a possible D gene is TRBD1 (5 bases). V was cut by 6 bases and J by 4 bases, with 15 bases left in between. Per germline, CDR1 MNHNS and CDR2 SASEGT. The CDR3 extends over 14 amino acids. The CDR3 loop reads CASRLTGEGTEAFF. CDR3 in DNA: TGTGCCAGCAGACTTACAGGAGAAGGCACTGAAGCTTTCTTT.

J is TRBJ2-1 and V is TRBV19; TRBD2 matches at 7 bases. V was clipped by 5 bases and J by 0 bases; unmatched bases: 10. This CDR3 comprises 17 residues. From germline, CDR1 is LNHDA and CDR2 SQIVND (reference sequence). CDR3 nucleotide sequence: TGTGCCAGTAGTCCCGGGAGGATGGGCGGCTCCTACAATGAGCAGTTCTTC. Its protein is CASSPGRMGGSYNEQFF.

The chain recombines TRBV2 with TRBJ1-2; 7 bases are shared with TRBD1. Looked up from germline, CDR1 is SNHLY and CDR2 is FYNNEI. The CDR3 is 17 residues long. The V segment lost 7 bases and the J segment 4 bases; nucleotides outside the gene matches: 18. CDR3 sequence (DNA): TGTGCCAGCAAATCATGGGGGCAGGGGGGACCCTCCTATGGCTACACCTTC. Protein product: CASKSWGQGGPSYGYTF.

The V call is TRBV5-1, the J call TRBJ2-7, with TRBD2 identical over 11 bases. The CDR3 has 15 residues. In germline, CDR1 is SGHRS, CDR2 YFSETQ. V was pared by 4 bases and J by 6 bases, with 9 bases of the junction left unmatched. The CDR3 loop is CASSISGGGYAEQYF. DNA of the CDR3: TGCGCCAGCAGCATTAGCGGGGGGGGCTATGCCGAGCAGTACTTC.

V is TRBV30 and J is TRBJ1-5; D call uncertain. Trimming cost V 2 bases and J 4 bases, with 18 bases left between them. CDR1 and CDR2 (germline): GTSNPN, SVGIG (reference sequence). CDR3 size: 16 residues. CDR3 nucleotides: TGTGCCTGGAGTCCCGGTGTCCCCGGGAGGAATCAGCCCCAGCATTTT. Translation gives CAWSPGVPGRNQPQHF.

The rearrangement joins TRBV10-3 to TRBJ2-5; D call uncertain. The CDR3 totals 19 residues. Trimming removed 4 bases at V and 1 base at J, with 25 bases between. Germline V gene sequence: CDR1 ENHRY, CDR2 SYGVKD. CDR3 amino acids: CAISAVLGASYNLQETQYF. The CDR3 DNA sequence: TGTGCCATCAGTGCGGTTTTAGGCGCGAGTTATAACCTCCAAGAGACCCAGTACTTC.

The genes are TRBV19 and TRBJ2-1, with D unclear. CDR3 length equals 18 residues. From germline, CDR1 is LNHDA and CDR2 SQIVND (reference sequence). Trimming took off 5 bases at V and 0 bases at J, with 20 bases between the two ends. CDR3: CASSPPSVLRSSYNEQFF. CDR3 DNA: TGTGCCAGTAGTCCACCCTCAGTCTTACGGAGCTCCTACAATGAGCAGTTCTTC.

The chain couples TRBV6-1 to TRBJ1-5, with D possibly matching TRBD1 (6 bases). The CDR3 has 15 amino acids. V lost 6 bases, J lost 4 bases, and 16 bases lay in between. The V gene's germline CDR1 is MNHNS and CDR2 SASEGT. CDR3 in DNA: TGTGCCAGCAGCCAGACAGGAGGCAGTAATCAGCCCCAGCATTTT. Amino acids: CASSQTGGSNQPQHF.

The chain couples TRBV28 to TRBJ1-2, with D perhaps TRBD1 (5 bases). The CDR3 covers 13 residues. V was clipped by 8 bases and J by 7 bases, with 17 bases between them. Germline V CDR1 and CDR2: MDHEN, SYDVKM. CDR3 sequence (DNA): TGTGCCAGCCGAGGGGCGGGGAGTTCTGGCTACACCTTC. Translation: CASRGAGSSGYTF.

V gene TRBV5-1 combines with J gene TRBJ2-3; D not resolved. CDR1 is SGHRS, CDR2 YFSETQ, per germline. V gave up 0 bases and J gave up 3 bases, with 14 bases separating them. The length of the CDR3 is 16 residues. CDR3: CASSLGLTLSTDTQYF. The CDR3 DNA sequence: TGCGCCAGCAGCTTGGGGCTGACTCTCTCAACAGATACGCAGTATTTT.

The chain joins TRBV5-1 to TRBJ2-7; 11 bases agree with TRBD1. This CDR3 spans 14 amino acids. V dropped 6 bases and J dropped 5; count of bases not matched to a gene: 7. Germline CDR1 and CDR2: SGHRS and YFSETQ. The CDR3 DNA is TGCGCCAGCAAGCCGGACAGGGGGCACGACGAGCAGTACTTC. The encoded protein is CASKPDRGHDEQYF. The entire variable domain, with the rest obtained from reference TRBV5-1 and TRBJ2-7, is as follows: KAGVTQTPRYLIKTRGQQVTLSCSPISGHRSVSWYQQTPGQGLQFLFEYFSETQRNKGNFPGRFSGRQFSNSRSEMNVSTLELGDSALYLCASKPDRGHDEQYFGPGTRLTVT.